One and the same sample provided the 15 T cell receptor beta chains below, sequenced in a study of shared clonotypes between healthy human individuals (dated by TCRdb to about 2020). Libraries were constructed by the immunoSEQ multiplex PCR assay. Not all clones reach the TCRdb copy of this immuneACCESS table, which keeps in-frame sequences only. Checked studies attribute under half of the gap to unresolved V genes and leave the rest unexplained. A total of roughly 2,000,000 clones appear in this sample, roughly 95% of them only once. Jointly, the top ten make up 1.5% to 2% of the sample. CD8 naive samples were CD45RO-negative cells positively selected for CCR7, giving a CD45RA+CCR7+ population that excluded TemRA cells. The sample comprised naive CD8+ T cells from PBMCs. The cell subset or site label on this specimen signifies: CD45RA+CCR7+. The receptors come from a young man in good health. Some clones in this sample may be carry-over from other donors' samples.

CDR3 region: CASSPIEATGYGYTF. The CDR3 bases are TGTGCCAGCAGCCCGATCGAGGCCACAGGGTATGGCTACACCTTC. The chain employs TRBV7-9 and TRBJ1-2, with D possibly matching TRBD1 (6 bases). This CDR3 is built from 15 residues. V lost 5 bases, J lost 5 bases, and 18 bases lay in between. Germline V gives CDR1 SEHNR, CDR2 FQNEAQ (reference sequence).

The rearrangement joins TRBV9 to TRBJ1-1, with D possibly matching TRBD1 (5 bases). Deletions cut 4 bases from V and 5 bases from J, with 15 bases between. Germline-derived CDR1 and CDR2 are SGDLS and YYNGEE. The CDR3 contains 14 residues. CDR3 in DNA: TGTGCCAGCAGCCCTGTAGAGTGGGGGACTGAAGCTTTCTTT. This sequence encodes CASSPVEWGTEAFF. Combining the CDR3 with reference TRBV9 and TRBJ1-1 gives the whole variable domain DSGVTQTPKHLITATGQRVTLRCSPRSGDLSVYWYQQSLDQGLQFLIQYYNGEERAKGNILERFSAQQFPDLHSELNLSSLELGDSALYFCASSPVEWGTEAFFGQGTRLTVV.

The V and J genes are TRBV9 and TRBJ1-1; 8 bases align to TRBD1. CDR1 is SGDLS, CDR2 YYNGEE, per germline. The CDR3 loop spans 16 amino acids. V lost 3 bases and J lost 0; bases outside the gene matches: 7. CDR3 in amino acids: CASSEGYRGMNTEAFF. In DNA form, the CDR3 reads TGTGCCAGCAGCGAGGGTTACAGGGGGATGAACACTGAAGCTTTCTTT.

This chain connects TRBV2 to TRBJ2-7, with 9 bases lining up with TRBD2. From germline, CDR1 is SNHLY and CDR2 FYNNEI. CDR3 size: 13 residues. The V gene end was trimmed by 7 bases and the J gene end by 2 bases; junction bases not matched to a gene: 3. CDR3 loop: CASKPSGTYEQYF. The CDR3 DNA follows: TGTGCCAGCAAGCCTAGCGGGACCTACGAGCAGTACTTC.

CDR3 coding DNA: TGTGCCAGCAGCTCCGTGGTAGCGAGAAACAATGAGCAGTTCTTC. Translation gives CASSSVVARNNEQFF. The V gene is TRBV7-9, the J gene TRBJ2-1; D is possibly TRBD2 (5 bases). The CDR3 totals 15 residues. CDR1 and CDR2 from the germline V gene are SEHNR and FQNEAQ (reference sequence). Trimming left V 4 bases short and J 5 bases short, with 15 bases between.

The genes are TRBV30 and TRBJ1-2; unclear D gene. V lost 0 bases and J 8 bases, leaving 10 bases between the germline ends. The CDR3 spans 12 residues. The germline V gene encodes CDR1 GTSNPN and CDR2 SVGIG (reference sequence). CDR3 protein: CAWSVDAEGYTF. The CDR3 DNA reads TGTGCCTGGAGTGTAGATGCAGAGGGCTACACCTTC.

V gene TRBV9 combines with J gene TRBJ1-2; no clear D. V lost 0 bases and J 2 bases, leaving 8 bases between the germline ends. CDR3 length: 14 amino acids. Germline values: CDR1 SGDLS, CDR2 YYNGEE. CDR3 region: CASSVDSANYGYTF. The CDR3 DNA reads as TGTGCCAGCAGCGTAGACAGCGCGAACTATGGCTACACCTTC. The variable domain in full, completed from reference TRBV9 and TRBJ1-2, reads DSGVTQTPKHLITATGQRVTLRCSPRSGDLSVYWYQQSLDQGLQFLIQYYNGEERAKGNILERFSAQQFPDLHSELNLSSLELGDSALYFCASSVDSANYGYTFGSGTRLTVV.

The chain combines TRBV7-2 with TRBJ2-3; 7 bases align to TRBD2. Germline V gene lookup returns CDR1 SGHTA and CDR2 FQGNSA. The CDR3 covers 15 residues. V was pared by 7 bases and J by 4 bases, with 11 bases of the junction left unmatched. CDR3 residues: CASTNRGRVADTQYF. CDR3 coding DNA: TGTGCCAGCACAAACCGGGGGAGGGTCGCAGATACGCAGTATTTT.

The rearrangement joins TRBV6-1 to TRBJ1-2, with D maybe TRBD1 (6 bases). Deletions cut 0 bases from V and 4 bases from J, with 12 bases between. CDR1 MNHNS and CDR2 SASEGT come from the germline V gene. The CDR3 spans 15 residues. CDR3 DNA sequence: TGTGCCAGCAGTGAAGCCCCAGGGGCCGGCTATGGCTACACCTTC. Amino acids: CASSEAPGAGYGYTF.

Here the CDR3 reads CASSRGRLGYEQYF. The CDR3 region has the DNA TGTGCCAGCAGCCGCGGGAGATTGGGCTACGAGCAGTACTTC. The V gene is TRBV6-1, the J gene TRBJ2-7, with TRBD2 matching 7 bases. Germline V gene lookup returns CDR1 MNHNS and CDR2 SASEGT. The CDR3 spans 14 residues. With V trimmed by 6 bases and J by 3 bases, 8 bases remained unmatched.

The chain recombines TRBV2 with TRBJ1-1; TRBD1 is a possible D gene (6 bases). Germline loops: CDR1 SNHLY, CDR2 FYNNEI. The CDR3 runs 13 residues. V was clipped by 6 bases and J by 1 base, with 9 bases between them. The CDR3 spells CASRGGGNTEAFF. The CDR3 nucleotides are TGTGCCAGCAGAGGGGGAGGGAACACTGAAGCTTTCTTT.

This chain joins TRBV4-2 and TRBJ1-2; TRBD1 matches 9 bases. Trimming took 4 bases from V and 5 from J; bases not matched to a gene: 14. CDR3 length equals 17 residues. Germline V CDR1 and CDR2: LGHNA, YNFKEQ. The chain's CDR3 is CASSPRQGDAHAYGYTF. CDR3 DNA: TGTGCCAGCAGCCCACGACAGGGGGATGCTCATGCTTATGGCTACACCTTC.

This clone was counted once. The genes are TRBV6-1 and TRBJ2-2, with D possibly TRBD1 on 6 matching bases. V lost 4 bases and J 4 bases, leaving 16 bases between the germline ends. This CDR3 contains 16 residues. The V gene's germline CDR1 is MNHNS and CDR2 SASEGT. The CDR3 DNA follows: TGTGCCAGCAGTGTATACCTCGGACAGTTCACCGGGGAGCTGTTTTTT. As protein: CASSVYLGQFTGELFF.

The chain employs TRBV7-9 and TRBJ1-2, with D possibly matching TRBD1 (5 bases). The V gene lost 5 bases and the J gene lost 7 bases, with 11 bases spanning the gap. The CDR3 is 12 amino acids. From germline, CDR1 is SEHNR and CDR2 FQNEAQ (reference sequence). The CDR3 loop reads CASSPGTGGYTF. CDR3 nucleotide sequence: TGTGCCAGCAGCCCAGGGACTGGTGGCTACACCTTC.

V and J are TRBV7-9 and TRBJ1-3, with 8 positions matching TRBD1. Germline values: CDR1 SEHNR, CDR2 FQNEAQ (reference sequence). The CDR3 is 15 amino acids. The V and J ends lost 5 bases and 4 bases, in that order; junction bases with no gene match: 7. This chain's CDR3 is CASSPRTGKGNTIYF. The DNA of the CDR3 is TGTGCCAGCAGCCCGCGGACAGGGAAAGGAAACACCATATATTTT.